Below, 22 T cell receptor beta chains from the same sample are listed, as sequenced in a study of cytomegalovirus exposure and HLA in healthy donors. PCR amplification relied on 60 Vbeta primers (plus 13 Jbeta primers). Libraries were prepared by immunoSEQ multiplex PCR; TCRdb keeps only in-frame clonotypes and omits some of them. The table shows under 90,000 clones, with approximately 67% occurring only once. Sequencing was performed on PBMCs. These TCRs come from a man between 40 and 49 years old in good health and CMV-seropositive.

This chain joins TRBV10-2 and TRBJ2-3; 8 nucleotides agree with TRBD2. The CDR3 spans 16 residues. The germline V gene has CDR1 WSHSY and CDR2 SAAADI. J lost 4 bases, V lost 1 base, and 7 bases had no gene match. In DNA, the CDR3 is TGCGCCAGCAGTGAGTGGCACGGGGGGGCTCCAGATACGCAGTATTTT. As protein: CASSEWHGGAPDTQYF.

The chain employs TRBV6-5 and TRBJ1-1, with 7 positions matching TRBD1. The germline CDR1 and CDR2 sequences are MNHEY and SVGAGI. V lost 0 bases and J lost 6; bases outside the gene matches: 7. This CDR3 is built from 15 residues. This CDR3 reads CASSYSGQGGAEAFF. DNA for the CDR3: TGTGCCAGCAGTTACTCCGGTCAGGGGGGTGCTGAAGCTTTCTTT.

This clone was observed a handful of times. The V call is TRBV5-4, the J call TRBJ2-2, with TRBD1 as a possible D gene (5 bases). The germline V gene encodes CDR1 SGHNT and CDR2 YYREEE (reference sequence). The CDR3 is 15 amino acids. The V gene lost 4 bases and the J gene lost 0 bases, with 10 bases spanning the gap. The CDR3 sequence is CASSPPGTNTGELFF. The CDR3 DNA reads as TGTGCCAGCAGCCCTCCAGGGACGAACACCGGGGAGCTGTTTTTT. Full variable domain (missing parts from reference TRBV5-4 and TRBJ2-2): ETGVTQSPTHLIKTRGQQVTLRCSSQSGHNTVSWYQQALGQGPQFIFQYYREEENGRGNFPPRFSGLQFPNYSSELNVNALELDDSALYLCASSPPGTNTGELFFGEGSRLTVL.

Ten or more counts support this clone. The rearrangement uses TRBV6-4 and TRBJ1-5; no reliable D call. Trimming pared 8 bases from V and 0 bases from J, leaving 11 bases between. Germline V gene lookup returns CDR1 MRHNA and CDR2 SNTAGT. This CDR3 is built from 14 residues. This CDR3 is CASCQAYSNQPQHF. The CDR3 nucleotides read TGTGCCAGCTGTCAGGCGTATAGCAATCAGCCCCAGCATTTT.

V is TRBV27 and J is TRBJ2-5; D call uncertain. With 6 bases removed from V and 2 bases from J, the gap between germline ends came to 4 bases. Germline V lookup: CDR1 MNHEY, CDR2 SMNVEV (reference sequence). The CDR3 spans 11 residues. CDR3 DNA sequence: TGTGCCAGCAGCCATCAAGAGACCCAGTACTTC. The encoded protein is CASSHQETQYF.

The V gene is TRBV10-3, the J gene TRBJ1-5, with D unclear. The CDR3 extends over 12 amino acids. Germline V CDR1 and CDR2: ENHRY, SYGVKD. V dropped 4 bases and J dropped 10 bases, with 11 bases sitting between them. This chain's CDR3 is CAISASEGPQHF. For the CDR3, the DNA is TGTGCCATCAGTGCGTCAGAGGGCCCCCAGCATTTT.

The genes are TRBV7-2 and TRBJ1-4; 7 bases are shared with TRBD1. This CDR3 has 15 amino acids. In germline, CDR1 is SGHTA, CDR2 FQGNSA. J was trimmed by 7 bases and V by 4 bases; bases with no gene match: 9. CDR3 region: CASSSDGTVGEKLFF. The CDR3 DNA reads as TGTGCCAGCAGCTCCGATGGGACAGTGGGTGAAAAACTGTTTTTT.

This rearrangement joins TRBV5-4 to TRBJ2-7; 7 nucleotides agree with TRBD1. The CDR3 has 12 residues. V shed 5 bases, J shed 6 bases, and the junction held 5 bases outside the gene matches. Germline CDR1 is SGHNT and CDR2 is YYREEE (reference sequence). CDR3 loop: CASSSGGVEQYF. DNA for the CDR3: TGTGCCAGCAGTTCAGGGGGAGTCGAGCAGTACTTC.

This chain links TRBV4-1 with TRBJ1-1, with 9 bases that match TRBD1. Germline CDR1 MGHRA, CDR2 YSYEKL. The CDR3 has 14 amino acids. V was clipped by 4 bases and J by 3 bases; unmatched bases: 3. DNA of the CDR3: TGCGCCAGCAGCCGGACAGGGGCGGACACTGAAGCTTTCTTT. It translates to CASSRTGADTEAFF.

This chain links TRBV29-1 with TRBJ1-1, with 12 bases aligning to TRBD1. Losses at the gene ends were 1 base for V and 7 bases for J; bases not matched to a gene: 13. The CDR3 has 17 residues. CDR1 and CDR2 from the germline V gene are SQVTM and ANQGSEA. For the CDR3, the DNA is TGCAGCGTTGAAGGCATCCGGGACAGGGGGCGAAAAGGTGAAGCTTTCTTT. It translates to CSVEGIRDRGRKGEAFF.

Only a few counts were recorded for this clone. This rearrangement joins TRBV6-6 to TRBJ1-1; D perhaps matches TRBD1 (6 bases). The ends were cut back, 2 bases at V and 6 bases at J, with 16 bases in the middle. This CDR3 spans 15 amino acids. Germline CDR1 reads MNHNY; CDR2 reads SVGAGI (reference sequence). The CDR3 region has the DNA TGTGCCAGCAGTTACGCAGGGGATCGAGCCGCTGAAGCTTTCTTT. It codes for CASSYAGDRAAEAFF.

As regards this clone: This CDR3 is also generated by other DNA sequences in the sample. This chain joins TRBV7-2 and TRBJ1-4; tentatively, D is TRBD1 (5 bases). This CDR3 region has 16 residues. From germline, CDR1 is SGHTA and CDR2 FQGNSA. Deletions cut 4 bases from V and 0 bases from J, with 12 bases between. As DNA, the CDR3 is TGTGCCAGCAGCTCGACAGTTACTGCAACTAATGAAAAACTGTTTTTT. Translated: CASSSTVTATNEKLFF.

There are a few counts of this clone. The sample has other DNA sequences that encode this CDR3 too. The chain combines TRBV28 with TRBJ1-5, with TRBD1 as a possible D gene (5 bases). The CDR3 contains 11 residues. V was shortened by 5 bases and J by 11 bases, with 10 bases between the two germline ends. Germline CDR1 is MDHEN and CDR2 is SYDVKM. DNA for the CDR3: TGTGCCAGCAGTCCCCAGGGTGCCCAGCATTTT. Translation gives CASSPQGAQHF.

The chain is built from TRBV5-6 and TRBJ2-6; 8 bases line up with TRBD1. Germline V gene data show CDR1 as SGHDT and CDR2 as YYEEEE. V lost 4 bases to trimming and J lost 2 bases; unmatched junction nucleotides: 2. This CDR3 has 15 residues. CDR3 region: CASSQQGAGANVLTF. In nucleotides, the CDR3 is TGTGCCAGCAGCCAACAGGGGGCTGGGGCCAACGTCCTGACTTTC.

V and J are TRBV7-2 and TRBJ2-7; 11 bases agree with TRBD2. The CDR3 has 16 residues. Germline V gene data show CDR1 as SGHTA and CDR2 as FQGNSA. V lost 1 base, J lost 3 bases, and 5 bases stayed unmatched. CDR3 DNA sequence: TGTGCCAGCAGCTTAGTTAGCGGGAGGGCCCTCTACGAGCAGTACTTC. It encodes CASSLVSGRALYEQYF.

V usage is TRBV5-1 and J usage is TRBJ1-4; D is unresolved. Germline CDR1 reads SGHRS; CDR2 reads YFSETQ. The V end lost 4 bases, the J end lost 0 bases, and 7 bases lay between the germline ends. CDR3 length: 14 residues. The CDR3 loop is CASSPRATNEKLFF. For the CDR3, the DNA is TGCGCCAGCAGCCCGAGGGCAACTAATGAAAAACTGTTTTTT.

This clone was seen only a few times. The rearrangement links TRBV5-4 to TRBJ1-4, with 8 nucleotides matching TRBD1. With 4 bases clipped from V and 5 bases from J, the junction kept 4 bases outside the gene matches. CDR3 length: 14 residues. Germline-derived CDR1 and CDR2 are SGHNT and YYREEE (reference sequence). As DNA, the CDR3 is TGTGCCAGCAGCCGACAGGGGTTAAATGAAAAACTGTTTTTT. Translation: CASSRQGLNEKLFF. Full variable domain (missing parts from reference TRBV5-4 and TRBJ1-4): ETGVTQSPTHLIKTRGQQVTLRCSSQSGHNTVSWYQQALGQGPQFIFQYYREEENGRGNFPPRFSGLQFPNYSSELNVNALELDDSALYLCASSRQGLNEKLFFGSGTQLSVL.

V gene TRBV7-2 combines with J gene TRBJ1-2; the D is unclear. Trimming pared 7 bases from V and 2 bases from J, leaving 14 bases between. Per the germline V gene, CDR1 is SGHTA and CDR2 is FQGNSA. The CDR3 covers 14 residues. This chain's CDR3 is CASKVDYNNYGYTF. CDR3 nucleotides: TGTGCCAGCAAGGTCGACTACAACAACTATGGCTACACCTTC. The full variable domain, in which reference TRBV7-2 and TRBJ1-2 provide the parts outside the CDR3, is GAGVSQSPSNKVTEKGKDVELRCDPISGHTALYWYRQSLGQGLEFLIYFQGNSAPDKSGLPSDRFSAERTGGSVSTLTIQRTQQEDSAVYLCASKVDYNNYGYTFGSGTRLTVV.

This clone has just a few counts. The V gene is TRBV6-5, the J gene TRBJ2-3; no clear D gene. The V end lost 10 bases, the J end lost 0 bases, and 8 bases lay between the germline ends. CDR3 length equals 12 residues. Germline V gene data show CDR1 as MNHEY and CDR2 as SVGAGI. CDR3 sequence reads: CAIRSSTDTQYF. In DNA, the CDR3 is TGTGCCATACGGAGCAGCACAGATACGCAGTATTTT.

This clone showed up just a few times. The gene calls are TRBV5-5 and TRBJ1-1, with D possibly being TRBD1 (6 bases). CDR1 and CDR2 from the germline V gene are SGHKS and YYEKEE (reference sequence). The CDR3 has 18 amino acids. V shed 0 bases and J shed 1 base, with 19 bases lying between them. CDR3 nucleotide sequence: TGTGCCAGCAGCTTGGGGGCCTCAGGGGTCTGGCAGAACACTGAAGCTTTCTTT. Its protein product is CASSLGASGVWQNTEAFF.

A single count supports this clone. V usage is TRBV2 and J usage is TRBJ1-2; TRBD1 matches at 10 bases. CDR1 and CDR2 (germline): SNHLY, FYNNEI. The CDR3 covers 15 residues. J lost 4 bases, V lost 6 bases, and 8 bases had no gene match. CDR3: CASRRMTGGGYGYTF. The CDR3 bases are TGTGCCAGCAGAAGAATGACAGGGGGCGGCTATGGCTACACCTTC.

The rearrangement joins TRBV5-1 to TRBJ1-2, with 7 bases aligning to TRBD1. Germline V lookup: CDR1 SGHRS, CDR2 YFSETQ. Trimming at V came to 4 bases and at J to 8 bases, leaving 11 bases not matched to a gene. The length of the CDR3 is 14 residues. This CDR3 is CASSTSGTVEGYTF. CDR3 bases: TGCGCCAGCAGCACCTCCGGGACAGTAGAAGGCTACACCTTC.